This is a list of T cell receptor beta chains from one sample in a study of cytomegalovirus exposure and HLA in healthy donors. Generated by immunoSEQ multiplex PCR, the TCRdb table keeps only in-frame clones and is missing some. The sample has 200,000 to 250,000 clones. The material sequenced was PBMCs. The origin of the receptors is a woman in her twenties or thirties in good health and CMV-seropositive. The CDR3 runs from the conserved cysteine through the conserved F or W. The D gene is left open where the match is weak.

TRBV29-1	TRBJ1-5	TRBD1	TGCAGCGTCCAAGACAGGGGGCAGCCCCAGCATTTT	CSVQDRGQPQHF
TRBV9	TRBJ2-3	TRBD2	TGTGCCAGCAGCGCGTTGCTAGCGGGAGGGCCAGGGGATACGCAGTATTTT	CASSALLAGGPGDTQYF
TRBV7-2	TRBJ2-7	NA	TGTGCCAGCAGCATGACTAGGTACGAGCAGTACTTC	CASSMTRYEQYF
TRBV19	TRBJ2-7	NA	TGTGCCAGTAGCCAGACTAGTACCTACGAGCAGTACTTC	CASSQTSTYEQYF
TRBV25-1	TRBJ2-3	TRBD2	TGTGCCAGCAGTGATCGCCGGCGGGGGGGCCGAGTGGATACGCAGTATTTT	CASSDRRRGGRVDTQYF
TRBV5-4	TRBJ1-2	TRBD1	TGTGCCAGCAGCAAGGATGTGCCAGGGGGCCCAAACTATGGCTACACCTTC	CASSKDVPGGPNYGYTF
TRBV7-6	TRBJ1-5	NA	TGTGCCAGCAGCTTAGAACAGGGCAATCAGCCCCAGCATTTT	CASSLEQGNQPQHF
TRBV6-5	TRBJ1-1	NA	TGTGCCAGCACCAGAGGGAAGCCCATGAACACTGAAGCTTTCTTT	CASTRGKPMNTEAFF
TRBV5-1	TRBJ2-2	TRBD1	TGCGCCAGCAGTTCCGGGACAGGGAACACCGGGGAGCTGTTTTTT	CASSSGTGNTGELFF
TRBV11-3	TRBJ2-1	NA	TGTGCCAGCAGCTTAGATTTTCAGGGGTACAATGAGCAGTTCTTC	CASSLDFQGYNEQFF
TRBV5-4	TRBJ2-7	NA	TGTGCCAGCAGCTTGGGGGGAGGGGGAGTAAGGTCCTACGAGCAGTACTTC	CASSLGGGGVRSYEQYF
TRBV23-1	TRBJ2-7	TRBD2	TGCGCCAGCACGGCGGGGGTCCTACGAAAGCAGTACTTC	CASTAGVLRKQYF